A selection of T cell receptor beta chains follows, all from one sample in a study of shared clonotypes between healthy human individuals. The method was immunoSEQ multiplex PCR; TCRdb's version includes in-frame clones alone and lacks a portion of them. The data contain about 2,200,000 clones, 93% of them singletons. The sequencing input was naive CD8+ T cells from PBMCs. Every receptor here comes from a man aged 18 to 30 in good health. Some clones in this sample may be carry-over from other donors' samples. Both conserved end residues are part of each CDR3. The D gene is left open where the match is weak. Rows may omit the clone size; those that give it use once, few, many or a size class.

- | TRBJ2-4 | - | TRBV30 | TGTGCCTGGAGGTGGGGCCGGGGTACCAAAAACATTCAGTACTTC | CAWRWGRGTKNIQYF
- | TRBJ2-5 | - | TRBV28 | TGTGCCAGCAGTTTCCCCACCGGAGAGACCCAGTACTTC | CASSFPTGETQYF
- | TRBJ1-5 | - | TRBV28 | TGTGCCAGCAGTTTCAGCCTATTTAGCAATCAGCCCCAGCATTTT | CASSFSLFSNQPQHF
- | TRBJ1-4 | - | TRBV5-6 | TGTGCCAGCAGCTTGGGGGACCAGGGAGAAGTGGAAAAACTGTTTTTT | CASSLGDQGEVEKLFF
- | TRBJ2-7 | - | TRBV19 | TGTGCCACCCTCGTCGCCCCTGGCGAGCAGTACTTC | CATLVAPGEQYF
- | TRBJ2-1 | once | TRBV4-1 | TGCGCCAGCAGCCAAGCAGATTTTCGCTACAATGAGCAGTTCTTC | CASSQADFRYNEQFF
- | TRBJ1-2 | - | TRBV9 | TGTGCCAGCAGCGTAGGGGGGGAAGACTATGGCTACACCTTC | CASSVGGEDYGYTF
TRBD1 | TRBJ2-7 | - | TRBV6-1 | TGTGCCAGCAGTCAGGACAGGGGGAACGAGCAGTACTTC | CASSQDRGNEQYF
- | TRBJ1-2 | - | TRBV10-2 | TGCGCCAGCAGTGAGCCCCTTGGCAGGGAAGGTGGCTACACCTTC | CASSEPLGREGGYTF
- | TRBJ2-1 | - | TRBV5-1 | TGCGCCAGCGGTTGGGGAGATGAGCAGTTCTTC | CASGWGDEQFF
TRBD2 | TRBJ2-1 | - | TRBV5-1 | TGCGCCAGCAGCTGGAGCGGGAGGGCGGGCAATGAGCAGTTCTTC | CASSWSGRAGNEQFF
TRBD2 | TRBJ2-7 | - | TRBV27 | TGTGCCAGCAAGCTCTGGTTAGCGGGAGGGTCCTACGAGCAGTACTTC | CASKLWLAGGSYEQYF
- | TRBJ1-2 | - | TRBV28 | TGTGCCAGCAGTTTCAACTATGGCTACACCTTC | CASSFNYGYTF
- | TRBJ2-3 | - | TRBV11-2 | TGTGCCAGCAGCTTAAAGCCCCAGGGGCAGGATACGCAGTATTTT | CASSLKPQGQDTQYF
- | TRBJ1-1 | - | TRBV30 | TGTGCCTGGACCACAGGGCTTGAAGCTTTCTTT | CAWTTGLEAFF
TRBD1 | TRBJ2-3 | - | TRBV28 | TGTGCCAGCAGTTTACACTTGACAGGGGGGACGGCGGGCACAGATACGCAGTATTTT | CASSLHLTGGTAGTDTQYF
- | TRBJ1-5 | - | TRBV19 | TGTGCCAGTAGTCCGACAGAATATGAGCCCCAGCATTTT | CASSPTEYEPQHF
- | TRBJ1-2 | - | TRBV18 | TGTGCCAGCTCACCAATAACAGACTATGGCTACACCTTC | CASSPITDYGYTF
- | TRBJ2-1 | - | TRBV11-2 | TGTGCCAGCAGCTTTTACAGCCAGCCGCACAATGAGCAGTTCTTC | CASSFYSQPHNEQFF
- | TRBJ2-1 | once | TRBV6-5 | TGTGCCAGCAGTCACACTCGCTACAATGAGCAGTTCTTC | CASSHTRYNEQFF
TRBD2 | TRBJ2-1 | - | TRBV28 | TGTGCCAGCAGCCAGGAGCTTTTTCTAGCGGAGTACAATGAGCAGTTCTTC | CASSQELFLAEYNEQFF
- | TRBJ2-7 | - | TRBV7-9 | TGTGCCAGCAGCTTATTGAGGCAGGGTCGCGACGAGCAGTACTTC | CASSLLRQGRDEQYF
- | TRBJ1-2 | - | TRBV30 | TGTGCCTGGAGTTACCCGAGGCTCTATGGCTACACCTTC | CAWSYPRLYGYTF
- | TRBJ1-2 | - | TRBV6-1 | TGTGCCAGCAGTGAAGCGGCCGGGGCAAACTATGGCTACACCTTC | CASSEAAGANYGYTF
TRBD1 | TRBJ2-7 | - | TRBV10-3 | TGTGCCATCAGAGGACAGGCCCCCTACGAGCAGTACTTC | CAIRGQAPYEQYF